Sequencing of this TCR beta chain was carried out in a study of blood T cell repertoires in COVID-19. Study-wide background: The study drew acute and convalescent COVID-19 samples from the United States, Italy and Spain.

In the original workflow: Estimated nucleated cell counts came from reference gene primer amplification. Sequencing used immunoSEQ multiplex PCR; TCRdb keeps in-frame clones, though not all of them. That table gives V, J and clone size, and the DNA gave D and trimming. The sample lists 210,000 or so clones; about 84% were seen once. This clone was recorded only once. V lost 5 bases to trimming and J lost 1 base; unmatched junction nucleotides: 7. The CDR3 runs 15 residues. Germline assignment: CDR1 SGHVS and CDR2 FNYEAQ. This TCR derives from a woman aged 80 or over with COVID-19, enrolled during active disease. The sequencing sample was made of peripheral blood. The chain is built from TRBV7-6 and TRBJ2-7; 8 positions match TRBD1. This CDR3 reads CASSRWTGPSYEQYF. As DNA, the CDR3 is TGTGCCAGCAGCCGTTGGACAGGGCCGTCCTACGAGCAGTACTTC. The entire variable domain, with the rest obtained from reference TRBV7-6 and TRBJ2-7, is as follows: GAGVSQSPRYKVTKRGQDVALRCDPISGHVSLYWYRQALGQGPEFLTYFNYEAQQDKSGLPNDRFSAERPEGSISTLTIQRTEQRDSAMYRCASSRWTGPSYEQYFGPGTRLTVT.